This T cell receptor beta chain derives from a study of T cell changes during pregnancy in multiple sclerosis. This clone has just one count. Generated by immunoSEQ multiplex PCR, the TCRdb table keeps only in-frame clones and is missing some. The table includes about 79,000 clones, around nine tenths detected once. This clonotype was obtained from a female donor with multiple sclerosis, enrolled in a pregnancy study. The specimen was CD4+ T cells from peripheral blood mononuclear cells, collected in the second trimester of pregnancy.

CDR3 DNA: TGTGCCAGCAGCTTAGGACTAGCGGGATGGGCGAAAGAGACCCAGTACTTC. Its translation is CASSLGLAGWAKETQYF. The chain joins TRBV7-2 to TRBJ2-5; 11 positions agree with TRBD2. Looked up from germline, CDR1 is SGHTA and CDR2 is FQGNSA. The V gene end was trimmed by 1 base and the J gene end by 3 bases; junction bases not matched to a gene: 7. This CDR3 has 17 residues. The full variable domain, with the rest looked up from reference TRBV7-2 and TRBJ2-5, is GAGVSQSPSNKVTEKGKDVELRCDPISGHTALYWYRQSLGQGLEFLIYFQGNSAPDKSGLPSDRFSAERTGGSVSTLTIQRTQQEDSAVYLCASSLGLAGWAKETQYFGPGTRLLVL.